This T cell receptor (beta chain) originates from a study of cytomegalovirus exposure and HLA in healthy donors. Overall study findings and caveats: Later analysis placed DRB1 highest and HLA-C lowest in TCR association rates, which differed by HLA locus.

The PCR ran on 60 Vbeta and 13 Jbeta primers. Only in-frame clones appear in the TCRdb table, and some are missing; sequencing was by immunoSEQ multiplex PCR. Of around 180,000 clones listed, 79% are singletons. This CDR3 comprises 13 residues. Germline CDR1 is GTSNPN and CDR2 is SVGIG (reference sequence). Trimming cost V 1 base and J 2 bases, with 8 bases left between them. There are a few counts of this clone. No antigen is known for it. This rearrangement joins TRBV30 to TRBJ1-1; D gene unclear. The sequenced material came from PBMCs. The receptor was derived from a woman aged 50 to 65 in good health and CMV-seronegative. The DNA for the CDR3 is TGTGCCTGGAGTGAACAGTTAAACACTGAAGCTTTCTTT. Translated: CAWSEQLNTEAFF. Variable domain in full (rest from reference TRBV30 and TRBJ1-1): SQTIHQWPATLVQPVGSPLSLECTVEGTSNPNLYWYRQAAGRGLQLLFYSVGIGQISSEVPQNLSASRPQDRQFILSSKKLLLSDSGFYLCAWSEQLNTEAFFGQGTRLTVV.